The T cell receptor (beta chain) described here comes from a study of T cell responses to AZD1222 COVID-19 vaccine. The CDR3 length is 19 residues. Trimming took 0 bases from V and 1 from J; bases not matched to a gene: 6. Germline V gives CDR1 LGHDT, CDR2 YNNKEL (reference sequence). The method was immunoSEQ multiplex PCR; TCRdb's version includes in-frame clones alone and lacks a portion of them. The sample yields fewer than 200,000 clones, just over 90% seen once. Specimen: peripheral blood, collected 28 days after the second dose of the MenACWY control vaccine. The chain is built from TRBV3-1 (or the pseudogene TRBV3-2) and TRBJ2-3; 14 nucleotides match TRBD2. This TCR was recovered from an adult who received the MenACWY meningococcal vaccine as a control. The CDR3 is CASSQDRGGLAGGTDTQYF. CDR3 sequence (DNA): TGTGCCAGCAGCCAAGACAGGGGGGGACTAGCGGGAGGCACAGATACGCAGTATTTT.